Shown below are 28 T cell receptor beta chains from a single sample sequenced in a study of chemoradiotherapy in HPV16-positive cancers. Using immunoSEQ multiplex PCR, the repertoire was profiled, and TCRdb retains in-frame clones only, with some absent. The repertoire holds roughly 25,000 clones, with roughly 90% as singletons. Sequenced here: blood, sampled from a patient who underwent chemoradiotherapy. These receptor sequences come from a human donor with HPV-associated anogenital cancer.

This sequence joins TRBV7-2 and TRBJ2-3, with 7 bases aligning to TRBD1. The CDR3 runs to 13 residues. With 4 bases clipped from V and 8 bases from J, the junction kept 6 bases outside the gene matches. Germline V gene sequence: CDR1 SGHTA, CDR2 FQGNSA. The CDR3 region has the DNA TGTGCCAGCAGCTCTCAGGGGGTAGTTACGCAGTATTTT. Its protein is CASSSQGVVTQYF.

The table lists this clone with a count of one. The chain employs TRBV4-2 and TRBJ2-7, with a possible D match to TRBD1 (7 bases). The germline CDR1 and CDR2 sequences are LGHNA and YNFKEQ. The V end lost 1 base, the J end lost 2 bases, and 18 bases lay between the germline ends. This CDR3 region has 17 residues. DNA of the CDR3: TGTGCCAGCAGCCAAGTCTCCGCGGGACAGTCCCCCTACGAGCAGTACTTC. It is translated as CASSQVSAGQSPYEQYF.

The chain has TRBV10-3 and TRBJ2-3; 9 nucleotides align to TRBD1. Germline loops: CDR1 ENHRY, CDR2 SYGVKD. J gave up 6 bases and V 6 bases, and 10 bases lay outside the gene matches. This CDR3 contains 15 residues. The CDR3 reads CAISKTRDREDTQYF. In DNA, the CDR3 is TGTGCCATCAGCAAGACCCGGGACAGGGAGGATACGCAGTATTTT.

The chain uses TRBV2 and TRBJ1-6, with D unclear. Germline CDR1 is SNHLY and CDR2 is FYNNEI. The CDR3 loop spans 13 amino acids. Trimming took off 2 bases at V and 7 bases at J, with 6 bases between the two ends. The CDR3 region has the DNA TGTGCCAGCAGTGAACAGCGGAATTCACCCCTCCACTTT. This sequence encodes CASSEQRNSPLHF.

V usage is TRBV4-2 and J usage is TRBJ2-1; 8 bases are shared with TRBD2. This CDR3 comprises 16 residues. Germline values: CDR1 LGHNA, CDR2 YNFKEQ. The V gene end was trimmed by 0 bases and the J gene end by 3 bases; junction bases not matched to a gene: 4. The CDR3 DNA reads as TGTGCCAGCAGCCAAGACTGGGCGGGGGGCTACAATGAGCAGTTCTTC. Encoded protein: CASSQDWAGGYNEQFF.

This chain links TRBV5-4 with TRBJ2-5; D uncertain. The germline V gene encodes CDR1 SGHNT and CDR2 YYREEE (reference sequence). This CDR3 is built from 13 residues. V was cut by 2 bases and J by 5 bases, with 10 bases left in between. The CDR3 here is CASSFEAMETQYF. The DNA of the CDR3 is TGTGCCAGCAGCTTTGAAGCTATGGAGACCCAGTACTTC. Complete variable domain (other parts from reference TRBV5-4 and TRBJ2-5): ETGVTQSPTHLIKTRGQQVTLRCSSQSGHNTVSWYQQALGQGPQFIFQYYREEENGRGNFPPRFSGLQFPNYSSELNVNALELDDSALYLCASSFEAMETQYFGPGTRLLVL.

The J gene is TRBJ2-7, the V gene TRBV6-1; the match to TRBD2 covers 9 bases. This CDR3 has 15 residues. The V segment lost 6 bases and the J segment 2 bases; nucleotides outside the gene matches: 8. Per germline, CDR1 MNHNS and CDR2 SASEGT. The CDR3 sequence: CASRLALAGPYEQYF. The CDR3 DNA sequence: TGTGCCAGCAGACTCGCACTAGCGGGCCCCTACGAGCAGTACTTC.

This clone was seen a single time. The V gene is TRBV19, the J gene TRBJ1-2; D is ambiguous. CDR3 length: 14 amino acids. CDR1 and CDR2 (germline): LNHDA, SQIVND (reference sequence). Between the trimmed V and J ends, which lost 7 bases and 2 bases, there was a span of 14 bases. The CDR3 region has the DNA TGTGCCAGTATCCCCGGGGAGAGAAACTATGGCTACACCTTC. As protein: CASIPGERNYGYTF.

This chain joins TRBV7-2 and TRBJ2-1; no clear D. The V gene lost 1 base and the J gene lost 4 bases, with 11 bases spanning the gap. Germline V gene sequence: CDR1 SGHTA, CDR2 FQGNSA. This CDR3 has 15 residues. The CDR3 DNA reads TGTGCCAGCAGCTTAGAGCCAGCTGGATACAATGAGCAGTTCTTC. Translated: CASSLEPAGYNEQFF.

This chain uses TRBV19 with TRBJ2-3; 13 nucleotides align to TRBD2. The CDR3 has 17 amino acids. Germline V CDR1 and CDR2: LNHDA, SQIVND (reference sequence). Trimming at V came to 1 base and at J to 4 bases, leaving 5 bases not matched to a gene. DNA of the CDR3: TGTGCCAGTAGTATAGGGACTAGCGGGAGAAGGGCAGATACGCAGTATTTT. Its protein product is CASSIGTSGRRADTQYF.

The chain couples TRBV5-1 to TRBJ1-4; D remains ambiguous. The length of the CDR3 is 15 residues. V was shortened by 1 base and J by 7 bases, with 14 bases between the two germline ends. The germline gives CDR1 SGHRS, CDR2 YFSETQ. The CDR3 is CASSLNSPAGEKLFF. In DNA, the CDR3 is TGCGCCAGCAGCTTGAACTCTCCGGCGGGTGAAAAACTGTTTTTT.

The rearrangement joins TRBV4-3 to TRBJ2-3; 9 bases align to TRBD2. CDR1 LGHNA and CDR2 YSLEER come from the germline V gene. Trimming took 0 bases from V and 1 from J; bases not matched to a gene: 5. This CDR3 comprises 17 residues. In nucleotides, the CDR3 is TGCGCCAGCAGCCAAGATTCGGCTAGCGGGGGCACAGATACGCAGTATTTT. Its translation: CASSQDSASGGTDTQYF.

The rearrangement joins TRBV19 to TRBJ1-5; no definite D call. CDR1 and CDR2 (germline): LNHDA, SQIVND (reference sequence). The V gene lost 8 bases and the J gene lost 6 bases, with 11 bases spanning the gap. CDR3 length: 12 residues. This CDR3 is CASRVGSQPQHF. CDR3 DNA: TGTGCCAGTCGGGTGGGGAGTCAGCCCCAGCATTTT.

This chain links TRBV23-1 with TRBJ2-7; 9 bases match TRBD1. TRBV23-1 is known as an ORF, though its function is uncertain. The ends lost 6 bases at V and 4 bases at J; junction bases unmatched: 16. The CDR3 has 17 amino acids. The CDR3 reads CASSPLPGQGGRYEQYF. CDR3 DNA sequence: TGCGCCAGCAGCCCTCTCCCGGGACAGGGCGGGCGGTACGAGCAGTACTTC.

This chain connects TRBV4-2 to TRBJ1-1; perhaps TRBD1 as D (5 bases). CDR3 length equals 14 residues. The germline V and J ends were trimmed by 1 base and 6 bases, with 12 bases remaining between them. In germline, CDR1 is LGHNA, CDR2 YNFKEQ. CDR3 region: CASSQVGQGAEAFF. The CDR3 region has the DNA TGTGCCAGCAGCCAAGTAGGGCAGGGCGCTGAAGCTTTCTTT.

The gene calls are TRBV11-2 and TRBJ1-1, with D unclear. The germline V gene has CDR1 SGHAT and CDR2 FQNNGV. Trimming took off 7 bases at V and 0 bases at J, with 15 bases between the two ends. The CDR3 is made up of 15 amino acids. CDR3 residues: CASTEGYGVNTEAFF. In DNA, the CDR3 is TGTGCCAGCACCGAGGGTTACGGAGTGAACACTGAAGCTTTCTTT. Drawing the rest from reference TRBV11-2 and TRBJ1-1, the complete variable domain is EAGVAQSPRYKIIEKRQSVAFWCNPISGHATLYWYQQILGQGPKLLIQFQNNGVVDDSQLPKDRFSAERLKGVDSTLKIQPAKLEDSAVYLCASTEGYGVNTEAFFGQGTRLTVV.

The chain joins TRBV9 to TRBJ1-1, with D possibly matching TRBD1 (5 bases). The V end was cut by 4 bases, the J end by 1 base, with 11 bases between. Germline CDR1 is SGDLS and CDR2 is YYNGEE. The CDR3 has 14 amino acids. Here the CDR3 reads CASSIPGPNTEAFF. The CDR3 nucleotides read TGTGCCAGCAGCATCCCGGGACCGAACACTGAAGCTTTCTTT.

This sequence joins TRBV6-5 and TRBJ2-7; no firm D call. CDR1 is MNHEY, CDR2 SVGAGI, per germline. This CDR3 comprises 13 residues. Trimming stripped 5 bases from V and 5 bases from J, with 13 bases between. The CDR3 spells CASSPPAENEQYF. The CDR3 coding sequence is TGTGCCAGCAGTCCCCCCGCGGAGAACGAGCAGTACTTC.

The rearrangement uses TRBV6-1 and TRBJ1-1, with 7 nucleotides matching TRBD1. The ends lost 6 bases at V and 3 bases at J; junction bases unmatched: 7. The CDR3 has 14 residues. Per the germline V gene, CDR1 is MNHNS and CDR2 is SASEGT. The CDR3 loop reads CASRVRGLDTEAFF. CDR3 in DNA: TGTGCCAGCAGGGTTAGGGGGCTGGACACTGAAGCTTTCTTT.

The genes are TRBV11-3 and TRBJ2-2; perhaps D is TRBD1 or TRBD2 (5 bases each). The CDR3 has 17 residues. The germline V gene has CDR1 SGHNT and CDR2 YENEEA. Between the trimmed V and J ends, which lost 3 bases and 0 bases, there was a span of 14 bases. The CDR3 DNA is TGTGCCAGCAGCTTTGAGGGGCTGAGTTCGAACACCGGGGAGCTGTTTTTT. Protein product: CASSFEGLSSNTGELFF. Together with reference TRBV11-3 and TRBJ2-2, the CDR3 gives the full variable domain: EAGVVQSPRYKIIEKKQPVAFWCNPISGHNTLYWYLQNLGQGPELLIRYENEEAVDDSQLPKDRFSAERLKGVDSTLKIQPAELGDSAVYLCASSFEGLSSNTGELFFGEGSRLTVL.

The chain employs TRBV19 and TRBJ2-3, with 8 bases that match TRBD2. V lost 5 bases to trimming and J lost 1 base; unmatched junction nucleotides: 8. This CDR3 is built from 16 residues. Germline values: CDR1 LNHDA, CDR2 SQIVND (reference sequence). CDR3 protein: CASSPRGAGGTDTQYF. Here the CDR3 DNA reads TGTGCCAGTAGTCCTCGGGGAGCGGGGGGCACAGATACGCAGTATTTT.

This chain uses TRBV6-5 with TRBJ1-1; D is unclear. V lost 0 bases to trimming and J lost 0 bases, with 8 bases between them. The CDR3 totals 15 residues. In germline, CDR1 is MNHEY, CDR2 SVGAGI. The CDR3 protein is CASSYSRQLNTEAFF. CDR3 nucleotide sequence: TGTGCCAGCAGTTACTCTCGGCAGTTGAACACTGAAGCTTTCTTT.

The CDR3 DNA is TGTGCCAGCAGCCCCGTCCACTACGAGCAGTACTTC. Translating it yields CASSPVHYEQYF. This chain connects TRBV28 to TRBJ2-7; unclear D gene. V dropped 6 bases and J dropped 3 bases, with 9 bases sitting between them. The CDR3 extends over 12 amino acids. In germline, CDR1 is MDHEN, CDR2 SYDVKM.

The chain combines TRBV27 with TRBJ2-7, with D possibly matching TRBD1 (5 bases). CDR3 length: 14 amino acids. Trimming took off 3 bases at V and 6 bases at J, with 15 bases between the two ends. Germline V gene data show CDR1 as MNHEY and CDR2 as SMNVEV (reference sequence). The CDR3 reads CASSLGHPGAEQYF. As DNA, the CDR3 is TGTGCCAGCAGTTTGGGGCACCCAGGAGCCGAGCAGTACTTC.

The chain combines TRBV6-5 with TRBJ1-5; D possibly corresponds to TRBD1 (5 bases). Germline CDR1 is MNHEY and CDR2 is SVGAGI. This CDR3 has 14 residues. The germline V and J ends were trimmed by 7 bases and 4 bases, with 14 bases remaining between them. DNA of the CDR3: TGTGCCAGCACCGGGGCGGAGGGGAATCAGCCCCAGCATTTT. It is translated as CASTGAEGNQPQHF.

The genes are TRBV19 and TRBJ2-1, with no clear D. V lost 5 bases, J lost 11 bases, and 13 bases lay in between. The CDR3 is made up of 12 amino acids. Germline CDR1 reads LNHDA; CDR2 reads SQIVND (reference sequence). CDR3 protein: CASSLYRQKQFF. The CDR3 nucleotides are TGTGCCAGTAGTTTATACCGGCAGAAGCAGTTCTTC.

CDR3 residues: CASSLQVQGNSEAFF. The CDR3 region has the DNA TGTGCCAGCAGCTTGCAGGTGCAGGGAAATAGTGAAGCTTTCTTT. This rearrangement joins TRBV5-6 to TRBJ1-1; perhaps TRBD1 as D (5 bases). Trimming removed 1 base from V and 7 bases from J, with 17 bases in between. Germline assignment: CDR1 SGHDT and CDR2 YYEEEE. This CDR3 has 15 amino acids.

This chain uses TRBV11-2 with TRBJ1-1; no definite D call. Trimming shortened V by 6 bases and J by 1 base, and 9 bases separated the two germline ends. The CDR3 is 13 residues long. CDR1 and CDR2 (germline): SGHAT, FQNNGV. CDR3 residues: CASSPPRNTEAFF. The CDR3 nucleotides are TGTGCCAGCAGTCCCCCAAGGAACACTGAAGCTTTCTTT.